The clone carrying this T cell receptor (beta chain) was recorded many times. Its antigen is not identified. This CDR3 has 15 amino acids. From germline, CDR1 is SGHDN and CDR2 FVKESK. Trimming took off 4 bases at V and 3 bases at J, with 16 bases between the two ends. Construction of the TCRbeta library involved unique molecular identifiers. TCRdb redid the calling of the PCR reads with MiXCR, one entry per CDR3 protein. The data show about 300,000 distinct CDR3 sequences, over 9% seen once. The record originates from a study of T-cell reconstitution after alpha-beta-depleted transplantation in children. General study points: For some patients, TCRbeta diversity was high at day 60 because of recipient T cells and thymic progenitors that survived. Newly produced T cells mostly provided counts and TCRbeta diversity after one year, as hyperexpanded clones declined. At around two months after transplant, the alpha-beta T cells were reportedly derived from several hundred expanded clones that came from non-depleted graft cells.

This rearrangement joins TRBV14 to TRBJ2-7, with a tentative D call TRBD1 (6 bases). The TCR originated in a boy younger than two with acute myeloid leukemia, due to receive a stem cell transplant. This material consisted of PBMCs, taken before TCRalphabeta/CD19-depleted stem cell transplant. DNA of the CDR3: TGTGCCAGCAGCCCTCAAGCCAGGGGCCACTACGAGCAGTACTTC. Encoded protein: CASSPQARGHYEQYF.